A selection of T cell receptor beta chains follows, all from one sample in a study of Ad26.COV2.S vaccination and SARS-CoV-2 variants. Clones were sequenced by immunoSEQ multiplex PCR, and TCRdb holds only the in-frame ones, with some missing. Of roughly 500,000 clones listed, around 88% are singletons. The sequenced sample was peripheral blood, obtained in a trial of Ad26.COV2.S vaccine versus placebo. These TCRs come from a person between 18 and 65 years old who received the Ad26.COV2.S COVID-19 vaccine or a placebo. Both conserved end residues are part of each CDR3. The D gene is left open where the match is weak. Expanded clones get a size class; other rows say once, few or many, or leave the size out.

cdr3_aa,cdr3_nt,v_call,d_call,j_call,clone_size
CASSLVGRGTGELFF,TGTGCCAGCAGCTTAGTAGGGCGAGGCACCGGGGAGCTGTTTTTT,TRBV7-9,-,TRBJ2-2,-
CASSPGTFSNDEQFF,TGTGCCAGCAGCCCCGGGACTTTTTCCAACGATGAGCAGTTCTTC,TRBV9,-,TRBJ2-1,-
CASSPSTGANTEAFF,TGCGCCAGCAGCCCGTCGACAGGGGCGAACACTGAAGCTTTCTTT,TRBV4-3,TRBD1,TRBJ1-1,-
CATRDIYSNQPQHF,TGTGCCACCCGGGACATTTATAGCAATCAGCCCCAGCATTTT,TRBV28,-,TRBJ1-5,-
CASSGDRGRGTGELFF,TGTGCCAGTAGTGGAGACAGGGGGCGAGGCACCGGGGAGCTGTTTTTT,TRBV19,TRBD1,TRBJ2-2,-
CASSLRELGQTQYF,TGTGCCAGCAGCTTAAGGGAGTTAGGACAGACCCAGTACTTC,TRBV7-9,-,TRBJ2-5,-
CATSRDQLSREQYF,TGTGCCACCAGCAGAGATCAGTTATCCCGGGAGCAGTACTTC,TRBV15,-,TRBJ2-7,-
CASSLRTWRAFF,TGTGCCAGCAGTCTCCGGACCTGGAGAGCTTTCTTT,TRBV12-3/TRBV12-4,-,TRBJ1-1,-
CASRGGPRGFSPLHF,TGTGCCAGCAGGGGGGGACCACGGGGGTTTTCACCCCTCCACTTT,TRBV6-5,-,TRBJ1-6,-
CASSPGNSPLHF,TGTGCCAGTAGCCCTGGGAACTCACCCCTCCACTTT,TRBV19,-,TRBJ1-6,-
CASSRQYEQYF,TGTGCCAGCAGCCGACAGTACGAGCAGTACTTC,TRBV3-1/TRBV3-2,-,TRBJ2-7,-
CASTWGDHPSNEQFF,TGTGCCAGCACCTGGGGGGACCACCCCTCCAATGAGCAGTTCTTC,TRBV7-2,-,TRBJ2-1,-
CASSLNYEQYF,TGTGCCAGCAGTCTTAACTACGAGCAGTACTTC,TRBV28,-,TRBJ2-7,once
CASSFNTEAGANVLTF,TGTGCCAGCAGTTTCAACACCGAGGCTGGGGCCAACGTCCTGACTTTC,TRBV28,-,TRBJ2-6,-
CASSQGRTNTDTQYF,TGTGCCAGCAGCCAAGGGAGGACCAACACAGATACGCAGTATTTT,TRBV4-2,-,TRBJ2-3,-
CASSILGAGELFF,TGCGCCAGCAGCATACTAGGTGCCGGGGAGCTGTTTTTT,TRBV5-1,-,TRBJ2-2,few
CAWSEPTGQGLNEQYF,TGTGCCTGGAGCGAACCCACGGGACAGGGTCTGAACGAGCAGTACTTC,TRBV30,TRBD1,TRBJ2-7,few